Presented here are 12 T cell receptor beta chains from one specimen sequenced in a study of cytotoxic CD8 clonotypes in ibrutinib-treated CLL. The method was immunoSEQ multiplex PCR; TCRdb's version includes in-frame clones alone and lacks a portion of them. The profile covers 150,000 to 200,000 clones, with about 80% appearing a single time and about 2.1% taken by the ten largest. The material was PBMCs, obtained after 12 months of ibrutinib treatment. These receptors were obtained from a human donor with chronic lymphocytic leukemia.

This sequence joins TRBV28 and TRBJ2-3; 8 bases are a match to TRBD2. The CDR3 is made up of 18 amino acids. Germline V gene data show CDR1 as MDHEN and CDR2 as SYDVKM. V shed 1 base, J shed 9 bases, and the junction held 18 bases outside the gene matches. The CDR3 spells CASSLSPPLGRAGGTQYF. CDR3 DNA: TGTGCCAGCAGTTTATCCCCCCCCCTCGGGAGGGCCGGGGGGACGCAGTATTTT. Supplemented by reference TRBV28 and TRBJ2-3, the full variable domain reads DVKVTQSSRYLVKRTGEKVFLECVQDMDHENMFWYRQDPGLGLRLIYFSYDVKMKEKGDIPEGYSVSREKKERFSLILESASTNQTSMYLCASSLSPPLGRAGGTQYFGPGTRLTVL.

CDR3 region: CASSEQGGGNTIYF. The CDR3 region has the DNA TGTGCCAGCAGCGAACAGGGCGGTGGAAACACCATATATTTT. The chain links TRBV7-3 to TRBJ1-3; possibly TRBD1 for D (6 bases). Germline V gives CDR1 SGHTA, CDR2 FQGTGA. The CDR3 extends over 14 amino acids. V was trimmed by 5 bases and J by 3 bases, leaving 11 bases between them.

This clone appeared a few times. Other DNA sequences within the sample encode an identical CDR3. The chain joins TRBV5-6 to TRBJ1-5; maybe TRBD1 (5 bases). The CDR3 totals 15 residues. CDR1 SGHDT and CDR2 YYEEEE come from the germline V gene. V was clipped by 2 bases and J by 0 bases, with 9 bases between them. The CDR3 DNA is TGTGCCAGCAGCTTTAGGGGTTATAGCAATCAGCCCCAGCATTTT. Its translation: CASSFRGYSNQPQHF.

V is TRBV5-5 and J is TRBJ1-3; the D is unclear. V was pared by 2 bases and J by 0 bases, with 9 bases between. The V gene's germline CDR1 is SGHKS and CDR2 YYEKEE (reference sequence). The CDR3 loop spans 15 amino acids. CDR3 in amino acids: CASSLPVNSGNTIYF. The CDR3 coding sequence is TGTGCCAGCAGCTTACCAGTGAACTCTGGAAACACCATATATTTT. The variable domain in full, with the rest retrieved from reference TRBV5-5 and TRBJ1-3, is DAGVTQSPTHLIKTRGQQVTLRCSPISGHKSVSWYQQVLGQGPQFIFQYYEKEERGRGNFPDRFSARQFPNYSSELNVNALLLGDSALYLCASSLPVNSGNTIYFGEGSWLTVV.

The chain carries TRBV5-1 and TRBJ1-4; 7 bases are shared with TRBD1. The germline V gene encodes CDR1 SGHRS and CDR2 YFSETQ. CDR3 length: 16 amino acids. V dropped 3 bases and J dropped 0; count of bases not matched to a gene: 5. CDR3 sequence (DNA): TGCGCCAGCAGCTCACAGGGGCTTGCAACTAATGAAAAACTGTTTTTT. Its translation is CASSSQGLATNEKLFF. The full variable domain, in which reference TRBV5-1 and TRBJ1-4 provide the parts outside the CDR3, is KAGVTQTPRYLIKTRGQQVTLSCSPISGHRSVSWYQQTPGQGLQFLFEYFSETQRNKGNFPGRFSGRQFSNSRSEMNVSTLELGDSALYLCASSSQGLATNEKLFFGSGTQLSVL.

The chain couples TRBV6-1 to TRBJ1-2; no clear D. The V gene lost 3 bases and the J gene lost 2 bases, with 10 bases spanning the gap. The germline V gene has CDR1 MNHNS and CDR2 SASEGT. This CDR3 is 14 amino acids long. The chain's CDR3 is CASSESQLNYGYTF. In DNA form, the CDR3 reads TGTGCCAGCAGTGAGTCCCAACTCAACTATGGCTACACCTTC.

The chain joins TRBV19 to TRBJ1-5; TRBD1 matches at 9 bases. Germline V gene sequence: CDR1 LNHDA, CDR2 SQIVND (reference sequence). V trimming: 6 bases; J trimming: 4 bases; junction bases outside the gene matches: 4. CDR3 length: 14 amino acids. CDR3: CASRAGTGNQPQHF. In DNA form, the CDR3 reads TGTGCCAGTAGGGCCGGGACAGGGAATCAGCCCCAGCATTTT.

The rearrangement uses TRBV28 and TRBJ2-2; the D gene is possibly TRBD1 (6 bases). The germline V gene encodes CDR1 MDHEN and CDR2 SYDVKM. There are 17 residues in the CDR3. V gave up 3 bases and J gave up 1 base, with 15 bases separating them. The CDR3 DNA reads as TGTGCCAGCAGTTTGTTGACCGGGACACAGAACACCGGGGAGCTGTTTTTT. Protein sequence: CASSLLTGTQNTGELFF.

This chain joins TRBV29-1 and TRBJ2-2; D gene ambiguous. This CDR3 region has 13 residues. The germline CDR1 and CDR2 sequences are SQVTM and ANQGSEA. With 7 bases removed from V and 7 bases from J, the gap between germline ends came to 16 bases. CDR3 DNA: TGCAGCGCCCACCTTTATAATGGCGGGGAGCTGTTTTTT. Its translation: CSAHLYNGGELFF.

This chain links TRBV28 with TRBJ1-5; TRBD1 agrees at 7 bases. Germline V gene data show CDR1 as MDHEN and CDR2 as SYDVKM. The trim removed 7 bases at V and 9 bases at J, leaving 18 bases unmatched. CDR3 length equals 16 residues. CDR3 coding DNA: TGTGCCAGCAAGGACATGACAGGGACTAGGGATCGGCCCCAGCATTTT. Encoded protein: CASKDMTGTRDRPQHF.

The gene calls are TRBV20-1 and TRBJ2-1; D is perhaps TRBD2 (5 bases). The germline V and J ends were trimmed by 6 bases and 8 bases, with 8 bases remaining between them. The CDR3 contains 10 residues. Germline CDR1 and CDR2: DFQATT and SNEGSKA (reference sequence). The chain's CDR3 is CSAWRDEQFF. CDR3 nucleotide sequence: TGCAGTGCCTGGCGGGATGAGCAGTTCTTC.

J is TRBJ1-3 and V is TRBV28; D is possibly TRBD1 (6 bases). Trimming shortened V by 5 bases and J by 0 bases, and 11 bases separated the two germline ends. CDR3 length: 15 residues. Germline V lookup: CDR1 MDHEN, CDR2 SYDVKM. This chain's CDR3 is CASSAGQFSGNTIYF. The CDR3 DNA sequence: TGTGCCAGCAGTGCTGGACAGTTCTCTGGAAACACCATATATTTT.